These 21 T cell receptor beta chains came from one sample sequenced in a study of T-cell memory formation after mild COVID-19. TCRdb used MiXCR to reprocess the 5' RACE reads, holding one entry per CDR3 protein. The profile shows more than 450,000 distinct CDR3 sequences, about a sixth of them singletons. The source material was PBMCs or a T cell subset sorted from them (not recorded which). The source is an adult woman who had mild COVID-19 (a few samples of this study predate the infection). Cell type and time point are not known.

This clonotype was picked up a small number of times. Here the CDR3 DNA reads TGTGCCAGCAGCTCCGGAGGGGGACTAGCGGGAGTGTACAATGAGCAGTTCTTC. The encoded protein is CASSSGGGLAGVYNEQFF. The chain employs TRBV5-6 and TRBJ2-1; 14 bases map to TRBD2. The CDR3 is made up of 18 amino acids. Germline V lookup: CDR1 SGHDT, CDR2 YYEEEE. V dropped 3 bases and J dropped 4; count of bases not matched to a gene: 9.

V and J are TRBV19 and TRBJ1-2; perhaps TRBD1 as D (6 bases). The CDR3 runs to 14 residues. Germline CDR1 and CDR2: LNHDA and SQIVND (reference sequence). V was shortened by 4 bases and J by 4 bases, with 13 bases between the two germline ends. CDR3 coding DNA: TGTGCCAGTAGTACAACAACAGGGTTCTATGGCTACACCTTC. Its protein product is CASSTTTGFYGYTF. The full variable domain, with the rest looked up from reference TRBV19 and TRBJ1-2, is DGGITQSPKYLFRKEGQNVTLSCEQNLNHDAMYWYRQDPGQGLRLIYYSQIVNDFQKGDIAEGYSVSREKKESFPLTVTSAQKNPTAFYLCASSTTTGFYGYTFGSGTRLTVV.

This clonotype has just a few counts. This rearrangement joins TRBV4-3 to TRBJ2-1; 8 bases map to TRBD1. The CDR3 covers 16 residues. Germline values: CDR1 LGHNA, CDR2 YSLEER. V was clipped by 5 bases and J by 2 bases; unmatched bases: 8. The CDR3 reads CASSSSGQGTYNEQFF. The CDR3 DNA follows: TGCGCCAGCAGCTCATCCGGACAGGGTACCTACAATGAGCAGTTCTTC.

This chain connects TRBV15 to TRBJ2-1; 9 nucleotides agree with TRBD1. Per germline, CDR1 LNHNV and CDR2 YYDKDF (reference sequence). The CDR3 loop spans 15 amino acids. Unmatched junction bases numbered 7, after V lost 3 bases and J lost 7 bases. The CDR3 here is CATSSLDRGNNEQFF. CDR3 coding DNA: TGTGCCACCAGCAGCCTGGACAGGGGTAATAATGAGCAGTTCTTC.

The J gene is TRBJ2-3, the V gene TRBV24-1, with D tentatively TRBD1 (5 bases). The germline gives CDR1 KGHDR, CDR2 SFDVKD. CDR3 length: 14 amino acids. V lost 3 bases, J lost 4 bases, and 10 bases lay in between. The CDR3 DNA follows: TGTGCCACCAGTGATAGCAGGGCAGCAGATACGCAGTATTTT. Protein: CATSDSRAADTQYF.

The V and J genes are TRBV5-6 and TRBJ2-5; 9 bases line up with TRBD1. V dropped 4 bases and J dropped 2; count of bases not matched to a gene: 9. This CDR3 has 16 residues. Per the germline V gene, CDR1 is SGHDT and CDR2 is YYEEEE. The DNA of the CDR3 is TGTGCCAGCAGCAACCCGGGACAGGGTATGCAAGAGACCCAGTACTTC. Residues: CASSNPGQGMQETQYF.

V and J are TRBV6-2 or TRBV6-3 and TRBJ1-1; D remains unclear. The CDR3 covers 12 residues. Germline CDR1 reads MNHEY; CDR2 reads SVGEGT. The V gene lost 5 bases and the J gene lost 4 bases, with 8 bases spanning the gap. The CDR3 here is CASSPRFTEAFF. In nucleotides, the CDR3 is TGTGCCAGCAGTCCCCGCTTCACTGAAGCTTTCTTT.

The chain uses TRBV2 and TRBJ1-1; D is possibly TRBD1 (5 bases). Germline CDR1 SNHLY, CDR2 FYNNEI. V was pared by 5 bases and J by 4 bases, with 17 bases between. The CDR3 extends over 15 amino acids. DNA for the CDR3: TGTGCCAGCAGTCCAATGGGACCGGTGATCACTGAAGCTTTCTTT. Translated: CASSPMGPVITEAFF. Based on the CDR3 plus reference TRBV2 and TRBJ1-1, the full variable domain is EPEVTQTPSHQVTQMGQEVILRCVPISNHLYFYWYRQILGQKVEFLVSFYNNEISEKSEIFDDQFSVERPDGSNFTLKIRSTKLEDSAMYFCASSPMGPVITEAFFGQGTRLTVV.

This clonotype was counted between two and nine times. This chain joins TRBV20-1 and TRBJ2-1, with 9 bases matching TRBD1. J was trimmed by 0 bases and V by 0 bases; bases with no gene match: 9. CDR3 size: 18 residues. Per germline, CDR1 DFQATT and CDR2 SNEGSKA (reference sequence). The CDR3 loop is CSARDPGQGSRSYNEQFF. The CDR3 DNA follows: TGCAGTGCTAGAGATCCGGGACAGGGATCCCGCTCCTACAATGAGCAGTTCTTC.

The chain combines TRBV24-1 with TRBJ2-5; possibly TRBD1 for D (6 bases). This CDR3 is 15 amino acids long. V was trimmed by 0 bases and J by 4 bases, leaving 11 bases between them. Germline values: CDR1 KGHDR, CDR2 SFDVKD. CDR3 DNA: TGTGCCACCAGTGATTTGGTGGCAGGGGTAGAGACCCAGTACTTC. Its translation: CATSDLVAGVETQYF.

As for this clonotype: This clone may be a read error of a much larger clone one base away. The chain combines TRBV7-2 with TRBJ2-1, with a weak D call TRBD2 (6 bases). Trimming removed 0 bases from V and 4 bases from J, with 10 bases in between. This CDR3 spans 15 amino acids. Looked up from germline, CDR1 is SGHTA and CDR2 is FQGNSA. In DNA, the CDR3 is TGTGCCAGCAGCTTAGCCCGGGACTTATACAATGAGCAGTTCTTC. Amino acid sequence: CASSLARDLYNEQFF.

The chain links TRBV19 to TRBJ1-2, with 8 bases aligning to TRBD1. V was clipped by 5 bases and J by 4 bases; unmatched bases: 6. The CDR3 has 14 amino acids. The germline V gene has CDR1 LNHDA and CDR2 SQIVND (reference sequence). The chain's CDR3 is CASSGDRGLYGYTF. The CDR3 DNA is TGTGCCAGTAGTGGAGACAGGGGCCTCTATGGCTACACCTTC.

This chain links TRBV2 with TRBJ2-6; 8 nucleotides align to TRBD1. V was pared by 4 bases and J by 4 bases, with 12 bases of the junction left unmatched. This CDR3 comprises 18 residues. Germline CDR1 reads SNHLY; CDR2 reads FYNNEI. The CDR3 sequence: CASSVAGTGARGANVLTF. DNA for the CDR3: TGTGCCAGCAGTGTGGCCGGGACAGGAGCTAGGGGGGCCAACGTCCTGACTTTC. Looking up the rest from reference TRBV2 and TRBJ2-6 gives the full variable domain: EPEVTQTPSHQVTQMGQEVILRCVPISNHLYFYWYRQILGQKVEFLVSFYNNEISEKSEIFDDQFSVERPDGSNFTLKIRSTKLEDSAMYFCASSVAGTGARGANVLTFGAGSRLTVL.

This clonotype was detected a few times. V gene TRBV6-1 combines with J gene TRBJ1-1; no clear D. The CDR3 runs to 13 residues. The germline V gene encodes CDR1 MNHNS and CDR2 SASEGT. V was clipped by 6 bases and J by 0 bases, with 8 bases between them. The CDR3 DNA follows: TGTGCCAGCAGCCAGACGATGAACACTGAAGCTTTCTTT. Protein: CASSQTMNTEAFF.

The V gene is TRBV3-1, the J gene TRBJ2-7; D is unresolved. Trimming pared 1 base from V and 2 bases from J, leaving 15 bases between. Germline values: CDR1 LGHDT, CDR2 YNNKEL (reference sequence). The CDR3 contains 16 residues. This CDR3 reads CASSQVQGQNPYEQYF. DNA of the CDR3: TGTGCCAGCAGCCAAGTACAAGGTCAAAACCCCTACGAGCAGTACTTC.

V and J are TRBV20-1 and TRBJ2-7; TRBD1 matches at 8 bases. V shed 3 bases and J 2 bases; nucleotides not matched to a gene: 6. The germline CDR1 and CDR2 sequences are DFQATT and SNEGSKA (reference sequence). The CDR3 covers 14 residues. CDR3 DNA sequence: TGCAGTGCTAGGGGAGCGGACAGGGCCTACGAGCAGTACTTC. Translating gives CSARGADRAYEQYF.

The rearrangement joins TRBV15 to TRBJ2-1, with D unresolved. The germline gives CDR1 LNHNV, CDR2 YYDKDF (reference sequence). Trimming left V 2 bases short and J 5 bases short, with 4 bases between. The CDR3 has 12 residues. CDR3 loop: CATSRKNNEQFF. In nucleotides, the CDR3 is TGTGCCACCAGCAGAAAGAACAATGAGCAGTTCTTC.

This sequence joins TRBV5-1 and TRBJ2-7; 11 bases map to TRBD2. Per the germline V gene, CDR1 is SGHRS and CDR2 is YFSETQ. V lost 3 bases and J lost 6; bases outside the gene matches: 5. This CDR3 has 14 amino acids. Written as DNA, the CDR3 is TGCGCCAGCAGCTCGGGGACTAGCGGCTTCGAGCAGTACTTC. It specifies CASSSGTSGFEQYF.

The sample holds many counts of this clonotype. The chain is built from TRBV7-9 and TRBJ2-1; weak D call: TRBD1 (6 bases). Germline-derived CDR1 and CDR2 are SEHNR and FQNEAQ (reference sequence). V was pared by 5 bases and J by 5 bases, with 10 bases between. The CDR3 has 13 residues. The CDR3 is CASSPGQHNEQFF. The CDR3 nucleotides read TGTGCCAGCAGCCCTGGACAGCACAATGAGCAGTTCTTC. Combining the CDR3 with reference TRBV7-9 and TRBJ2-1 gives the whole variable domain DTGVSQNPRHKITKRGQNVTFRCDPISEHNRLYWYRQTLGQGPEFLTYFQNEAQLEKSRLLSDRFSAERPKGSFSTLEIQRTEQGDSAMYLCASSPGQHNEQFFGPGTRLTVL.

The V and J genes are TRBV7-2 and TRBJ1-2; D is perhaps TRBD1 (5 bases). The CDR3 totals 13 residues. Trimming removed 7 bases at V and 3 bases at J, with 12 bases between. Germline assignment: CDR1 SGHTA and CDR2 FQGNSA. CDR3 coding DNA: TGTGCCAGCAACCCAGCCAGGGACTATGGCTACACCTTC. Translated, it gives CASNPARDYGYTF.

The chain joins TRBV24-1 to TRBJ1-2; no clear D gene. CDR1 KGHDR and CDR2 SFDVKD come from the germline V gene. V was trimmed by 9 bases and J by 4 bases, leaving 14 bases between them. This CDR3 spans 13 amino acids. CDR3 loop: CATPPDLFYGYTF. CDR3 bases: TGTGCCACCCCCCCGGACCTTTTCTATGGCTACACCTTC.